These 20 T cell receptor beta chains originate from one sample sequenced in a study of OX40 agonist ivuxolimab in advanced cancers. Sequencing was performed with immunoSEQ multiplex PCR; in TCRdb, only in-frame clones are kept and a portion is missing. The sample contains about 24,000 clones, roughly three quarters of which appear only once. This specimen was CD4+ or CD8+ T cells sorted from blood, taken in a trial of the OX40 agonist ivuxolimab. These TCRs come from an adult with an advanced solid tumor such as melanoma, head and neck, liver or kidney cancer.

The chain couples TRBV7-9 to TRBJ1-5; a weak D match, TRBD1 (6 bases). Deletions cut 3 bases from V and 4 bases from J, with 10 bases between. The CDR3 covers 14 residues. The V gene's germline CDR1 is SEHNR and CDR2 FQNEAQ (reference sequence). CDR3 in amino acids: CASSLRGGNQPQHF. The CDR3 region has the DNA TGTGCCAGCAGCTTGAGAGGGGGAAATCAGCCCCAGCATTTT. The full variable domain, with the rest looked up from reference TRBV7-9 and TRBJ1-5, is DTGVSQNPRHKITKRGQNVTFRCDPISEHNRLYWYRQTLGQGPEFLTYFQNEAQLEKSRLLSDRFSAERPKGSFSTLEIQRTEQGDSAMYLCASSLRGGNQPQHFGDGTRLSIL.

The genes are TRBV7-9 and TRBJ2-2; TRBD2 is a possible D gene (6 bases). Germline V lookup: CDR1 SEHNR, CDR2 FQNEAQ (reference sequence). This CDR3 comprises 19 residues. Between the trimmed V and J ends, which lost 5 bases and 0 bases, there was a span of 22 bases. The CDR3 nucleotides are TGTGCCAGCAGCCCCCCGACTAGTCGTCGCTACGCGAACACCGGGGAGCTGTTTTTT. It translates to CASSPPTSRRYANTGELFF.

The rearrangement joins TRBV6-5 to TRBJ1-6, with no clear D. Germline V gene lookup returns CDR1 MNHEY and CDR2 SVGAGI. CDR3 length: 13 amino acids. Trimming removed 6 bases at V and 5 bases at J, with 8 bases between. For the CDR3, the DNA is TGTGCCAGCAGGCGTGGGGATAATTCACCCCTCCACTTT. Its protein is CASRRGDNSPLHF.

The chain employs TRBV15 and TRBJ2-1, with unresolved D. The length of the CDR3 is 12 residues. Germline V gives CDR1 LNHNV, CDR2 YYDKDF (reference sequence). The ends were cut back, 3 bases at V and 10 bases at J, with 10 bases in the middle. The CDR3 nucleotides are TGTGCCACCAGCAGGGACGGCCGGGAGCAGTTCTTC. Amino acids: CATSRDGREQFF.

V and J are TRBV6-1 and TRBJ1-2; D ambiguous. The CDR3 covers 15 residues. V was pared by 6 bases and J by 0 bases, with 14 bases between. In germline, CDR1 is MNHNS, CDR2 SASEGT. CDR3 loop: CASREPGGSNYGYTF. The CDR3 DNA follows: TGTGCCAGCAGAGAACCTGGTGGGTCTAACTATGGCTACACCTTC.

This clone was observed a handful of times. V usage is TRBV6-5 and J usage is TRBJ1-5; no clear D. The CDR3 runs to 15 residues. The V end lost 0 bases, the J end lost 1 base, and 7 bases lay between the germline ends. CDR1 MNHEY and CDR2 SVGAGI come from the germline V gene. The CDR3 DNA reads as TGTGCCAGCAGTTACTCCTCGGGGAGCAATCAGCCCCAGCATTTT. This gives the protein CASSYSSGSNQPQHF.

The CDR3 sequence is CASRSGVQPQHF. The DNA of the CDR3 is TGTGCCAGCAGGTCAGGGGTTCAGCCCCAGCATTTT. The V call is TRBV11-3, the J call TRBJ1-5; TRBD1 might be the D (6 bases). This CDR3 has 12 residues. Germline-derived CDR1 and CDR2 are SGHNT and YENEEA. Trimming pared 6 bases from V and 6 bases from J, leaving 9 bases between.

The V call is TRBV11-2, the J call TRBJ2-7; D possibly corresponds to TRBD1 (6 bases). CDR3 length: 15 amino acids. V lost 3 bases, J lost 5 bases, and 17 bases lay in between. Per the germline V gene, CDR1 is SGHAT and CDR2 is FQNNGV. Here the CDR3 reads CASSFFFTGYDEQYF. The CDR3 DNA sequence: TGTGCCAGCAGCTTTTTCTTTACAGGGTATGACGAGCAGTACTTC.

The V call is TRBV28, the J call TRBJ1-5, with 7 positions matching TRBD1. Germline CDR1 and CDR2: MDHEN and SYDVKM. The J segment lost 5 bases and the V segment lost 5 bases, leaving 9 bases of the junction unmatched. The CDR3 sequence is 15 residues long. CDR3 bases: TGTGCCAGCAGTGGGGGCGGGACAGCAGATCAGCCCCAGCATTTT. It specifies CASSGGGTADQPQHF.

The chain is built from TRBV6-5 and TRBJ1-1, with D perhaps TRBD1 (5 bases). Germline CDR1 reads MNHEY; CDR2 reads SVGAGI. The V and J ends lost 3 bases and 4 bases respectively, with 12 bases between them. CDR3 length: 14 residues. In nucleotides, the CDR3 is TGTGCCAGCAGTTATGGGGGTGGGAGCACTGAAGCTTTCTTT. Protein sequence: CASSYGGGSTEAFF.

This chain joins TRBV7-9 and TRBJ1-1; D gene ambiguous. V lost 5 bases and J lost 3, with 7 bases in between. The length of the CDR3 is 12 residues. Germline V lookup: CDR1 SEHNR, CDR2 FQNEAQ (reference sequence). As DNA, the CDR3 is TGTGCCAGCAGCCGTGACTACACTGAAGCTTTCTTT. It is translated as CASSRDYTEAFF. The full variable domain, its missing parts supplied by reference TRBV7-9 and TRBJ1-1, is DTGVSQNPRHKITKRGQNVTFRCDPISEHNRLYWYRQTLGQGPEFLTYFQNEAQLEKSRLLSDRFSAERPKGSFSTLEIQRTEQGDSAMYLCASSRDYTEAFFGQGTRLTVV.

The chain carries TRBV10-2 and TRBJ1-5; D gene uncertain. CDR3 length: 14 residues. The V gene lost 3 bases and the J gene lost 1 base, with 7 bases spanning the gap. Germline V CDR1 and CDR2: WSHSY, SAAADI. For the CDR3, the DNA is TGCGCCAGCAGTGATATGAAGAGCAATCAGCCCCAGCATTTT. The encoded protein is CASSDMKSNQPQHF.

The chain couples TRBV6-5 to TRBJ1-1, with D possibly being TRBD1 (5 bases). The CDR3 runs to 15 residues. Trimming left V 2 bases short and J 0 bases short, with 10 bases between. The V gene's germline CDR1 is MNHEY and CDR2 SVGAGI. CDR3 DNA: TGTGCCAGCAGTTACACTAGGGGCCTGAACACTGAAGCTTTCTTT. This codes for CASSYTRGLNTEAFF.

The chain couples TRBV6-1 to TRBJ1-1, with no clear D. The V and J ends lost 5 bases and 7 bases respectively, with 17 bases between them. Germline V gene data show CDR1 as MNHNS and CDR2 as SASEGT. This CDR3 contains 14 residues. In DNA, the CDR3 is TGTGCCAGCAGTCCCCCTTTAGGGCAGCGTGAAGCTTTCTTT. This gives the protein CASSPPLGQREAFF.

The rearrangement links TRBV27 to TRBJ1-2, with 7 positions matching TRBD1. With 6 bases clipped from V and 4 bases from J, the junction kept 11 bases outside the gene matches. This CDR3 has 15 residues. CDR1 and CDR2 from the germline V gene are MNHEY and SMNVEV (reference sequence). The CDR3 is CASSDTGAAAYGYTF. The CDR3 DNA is TGTGCCAGCAGCGACACAGGGGCCGCTGCCTATGGCTACACCTTC.

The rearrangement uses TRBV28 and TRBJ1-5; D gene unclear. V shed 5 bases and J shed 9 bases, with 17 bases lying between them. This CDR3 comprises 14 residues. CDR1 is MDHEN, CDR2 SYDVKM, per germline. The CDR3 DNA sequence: TGTGCCAGCAGTGCCACGGACGGACGGTGGCCCCAGCATTTT. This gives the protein CASSATDGRWPQHF.

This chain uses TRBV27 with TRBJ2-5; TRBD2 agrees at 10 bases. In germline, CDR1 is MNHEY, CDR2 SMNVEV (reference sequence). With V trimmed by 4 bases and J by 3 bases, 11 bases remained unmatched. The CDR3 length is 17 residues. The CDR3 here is CASSSNSLGLAEETQYF. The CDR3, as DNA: TGTGCCAGCAGTTCGAATTCCCTAGGACTAGCGGAAGAGACCCAGTACTTC.

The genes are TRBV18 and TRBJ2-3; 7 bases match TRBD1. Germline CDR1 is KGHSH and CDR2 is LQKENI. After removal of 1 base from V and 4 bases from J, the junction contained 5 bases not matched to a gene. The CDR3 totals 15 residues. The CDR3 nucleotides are TGTGCCAGCTCACCACGGACAGGTGGGGCAGATACGCAGTATTTT. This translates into CASSPRTGGADTQYF.

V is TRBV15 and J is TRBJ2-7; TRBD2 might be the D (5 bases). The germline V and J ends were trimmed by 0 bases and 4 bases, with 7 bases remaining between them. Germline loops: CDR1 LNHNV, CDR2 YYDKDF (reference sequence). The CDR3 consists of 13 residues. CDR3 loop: CATSREREYEQYF. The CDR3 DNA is TGTGCCACCAGCAGAGAGAGGGAGTACGAGCAGTACTTC.

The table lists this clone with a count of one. Here the CDR3 DNA reads TGTGCCAGCAGTGCCTATGTTCCTAATTCACCCCTCCACTTT. Residues: CASSAYVPNSPLHF. The chain carries TRBV2 and TRBJ1-6; D call uncertain. Germline V CDR1 and CDR2: SNHLY, FYNNEI. The CDR3 is 14 amino acids. Trimming cost V 4 bases and J 6 bases, with 10 bases left between them.